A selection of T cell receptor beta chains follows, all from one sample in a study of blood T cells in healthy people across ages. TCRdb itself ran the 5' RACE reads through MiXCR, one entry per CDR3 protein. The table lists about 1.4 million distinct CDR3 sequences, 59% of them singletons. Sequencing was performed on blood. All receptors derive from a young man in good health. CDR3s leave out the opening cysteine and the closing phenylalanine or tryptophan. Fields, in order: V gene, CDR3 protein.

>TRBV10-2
ASSEIPTGYYGYT
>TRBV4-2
ASSQDLRPNYGYT
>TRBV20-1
SATTKLGYNSPLH
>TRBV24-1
ATSDLTTPDTQY
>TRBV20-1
SASTHGEQF
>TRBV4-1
ASSQTPGTGDTEAF
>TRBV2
ASSDRRTGELF
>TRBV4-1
ASRRGAGTDTQY
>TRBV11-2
ASSWTGQADSPLH
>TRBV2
ASSDRTSGYNEQF